A selection of T cell receptor beta chains follows, all from one sample in a study of radiotherapy plus CTLA-4 blockade in lung cancer. Sequencing was performed with immunoSEQ multiplex PCR; in TCRdb, only in-frame clones are kept and a portion is missing. The repertoire holds about 60,000 clones, with around 86% as singletons. Sequenced material: peripheral blood, taken from a patient treated with radiotherapy plus ipilimumab. The receptors were gathered from a human donor with non-small cell lung cancer who had a partial response to radiotherapy plus ipilimumab. CDR3s include the opening cysteine and the closing phenylalanine or tryptophan. The order of the fields is V gene, J gene, D gene, CDR3 length, clone size, CDR3 DNA, CDR3 protein. The D gene is left open where the match is weak. Where a row states a size, it is once, few, many or the class of an expanded clone; other rows omit it.

TRBV7-9	TRBJ1-4	NA	14	NA	TGTGCCAGCAGCTTCCGGACAGATAATGAAAAACTGTTTTTT	CASSFRTDNEKLFF
TRBV28	TRBJ1-2	TRBD1	15	NA	TGTGCCAGCAGTTTGAATGCCAGGGGGCTGAATGGCTACACCTTC	CASSLNARGLNGYTF
TRBV19	TRBJ2-3	TRBD2	14	NA	TGTGCCAGTAAGATCGCGGGAGCGGCAGATACGCAGTATTTT	CASKIAGAADTQYF
TRBV27	TRBJ1-2	TRBD1	15	NA	TGTGCCAGCAGTTTAGCAGGGGGCGACTCGTATGGCTACACCTTC	CASSLAGGDSYGYTF
TRBV6-6	TRBJ1-5	NA	14	once	TGTGCCAGCGGGACACCGAGGGATGATCAGCCCCAGCATTTT	CASGTPRDDQPQHF
TRBV27	TRBJ2-7	NA	15	once	TGTGCCAGCAGCAGTTTAGGGGGGGCCTACTACGAGCAGTACTTC	CASSSLGGAYYEQYF
TRBV6-1	TRBJ1-1	NA	14	few	TGTGCCAGCAGTGCCGCAGGACTAGGGACTGAAGCTTTCTTT	CASSAAGLGTEAFF
TRBV2	TRBJ2-7	TRBD1	15	NA	TGTGCCAGCAGTTTTAGGCAGGGGGTCGCCTACGAGCAGTACTTC	CASSFRQGVAYEQYF
TRBV6-5	TRBJ1-3	NA	16	few	TGTGCCAGCAGTTACAGTGCGGGGAGGCCTGGAAACACCATATATTTT	CASSYSAGRPGNTIYF
TRBV7-2	TRBJ2-7	TRBD1	15	NA	TGTGCCAGCAGCCAGGGACAGATAGGCTGGGACGAGCAGTACTTC	CASSQGQIGWDEQYF
TRBV7-2	TRBJ2-5	TRBD2	16	NA	TGTGCCAGCAGCTTAGGGGTAGCGGGGGGGGTAGAGACCCAGTACTTC	CASSLGVAGGVETQYF
TRBV5-1	TRBJ2-3	TRBD1	16	NA	TGCGCCAGCAGCCAGGCAAGGACAGGGGGAACAGATACGCAGTATTTT	CASSQARTGGTDTQYF
TRBV5-6	TRBJ2-1	NA	13	NA	TGTGCCAGCACCTTCGGGAGTTTTAATGAGCAGTTCTTC	CASTFGSFNEQFF
TRBV6-4	TRBJ2-3	TRBD2	15	NA	TGTGCCAGCAAGCAGACTAGCGGGAGCTCAGATACGCAGTATTTT	CASKQTSGSSDTQYF
TRBV18	TRBJ1-5	NA	15	NA	TGTGCCAGCTCACGGACAGTAAATAGCAATCAGCCCCAGCATTTT	CASSRTVNSNQPQHF
TRBV27	TRBJ2-7	TRBD1	16	few	TGTGCCAGCAGTTTAGGCAGGGGGCGATTCTCCTACGAGCAGTACTTC	CASSLGRGRFSYEQYF
TRBV4-2	TRBJ2-3	NA	13	few	TGTGCCAGCAGCCAAAGGGGGGGAGATACGCAGTATTTT	CASSQRGGDTQYF
TRBV9	TRBJ2-7	NA	15	NA	TGTGCCAGCAGGGCTGCGGGGGCTAGAAGGTACGAGCAGTACTTC	CASRAAGARRYEQYF
TRBV4-1	TRBJ1-2	NA	14	NA	TGCGCCAGCAGCCCCGGCGGGGAGGGCTATGGCTACACCTTC	CASSPGGEGYGYTF
TRBV5-1	TRBJ2-7	NA	14	NA	TGCGCCAGCAGCTTGTCACCTACAGGTTACCAGCAGTACTTC	CASSLSPTGYQQYF
TRBV5-8	TRBJ2-7	NA	15	NA	TGTGCCAGCAGAGGCGGGGCTCCTCAGGGGGGCGAGCAGTACTTC	CASRGGAPQGGEQYF
TRBV5-1	TRBJ2-2	NA	14	NA	TGCGCCAGCAGCTTTTTGAACGTGGCTGGGGAGCTGTTTTTT	CASSFLNVAGELFF